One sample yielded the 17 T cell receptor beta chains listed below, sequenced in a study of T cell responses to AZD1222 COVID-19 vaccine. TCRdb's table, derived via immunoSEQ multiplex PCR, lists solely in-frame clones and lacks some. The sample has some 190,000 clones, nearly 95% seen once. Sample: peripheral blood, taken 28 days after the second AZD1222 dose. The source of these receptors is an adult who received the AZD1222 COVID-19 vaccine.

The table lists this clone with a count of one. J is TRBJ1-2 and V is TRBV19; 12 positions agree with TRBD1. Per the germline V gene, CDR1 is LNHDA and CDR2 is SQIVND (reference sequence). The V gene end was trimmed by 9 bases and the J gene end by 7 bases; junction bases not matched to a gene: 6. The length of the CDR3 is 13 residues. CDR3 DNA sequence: TGTGCCAGCCGGGACAGGGGGCTCTTTGGCTACACCTTC. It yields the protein CASRDRGLFGYTF.

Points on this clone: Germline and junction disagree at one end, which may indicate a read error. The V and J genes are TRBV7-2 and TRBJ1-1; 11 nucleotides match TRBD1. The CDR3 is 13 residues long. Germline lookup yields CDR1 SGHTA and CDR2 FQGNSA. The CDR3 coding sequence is TGTGCCAGCAGCTCACTCCCGGGACAGGGGGTCGGGTTT. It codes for CASSSLPGQGVGF.

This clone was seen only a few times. As DNA, the CDR3 is TGCAGTGCTAGTATAAGACAGGGCGGAGGGAGGAACACTGAAGCTTTCTTT. Amino acids: CSASIRQGGGRNTEAFF. The chain recombines TRBV20-1 with TRBJ1-1, with 7 bases fitting TRBD1. Germline-derived CDR1 and CDR2 are DFQATT and SNEGSKA (reference sequence). V was clipped by 3 bases and J by 1 base; unmatched bases: 14. The CDR3 contains 17 residues.

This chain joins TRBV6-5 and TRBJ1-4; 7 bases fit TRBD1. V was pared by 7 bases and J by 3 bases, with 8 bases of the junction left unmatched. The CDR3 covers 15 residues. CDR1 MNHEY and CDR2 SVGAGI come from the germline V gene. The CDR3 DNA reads TGTGCCAGCAAGGCAGGGGGACCAGCTAATGAAAAACTGTTTTTT. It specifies CASKAGGPANEKLFF.

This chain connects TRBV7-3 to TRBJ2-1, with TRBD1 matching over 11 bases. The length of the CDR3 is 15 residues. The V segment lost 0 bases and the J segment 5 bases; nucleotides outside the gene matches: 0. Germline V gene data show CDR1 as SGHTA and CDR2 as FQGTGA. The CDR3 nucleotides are TGTGCCAGCAGCTTAACGGGACAGGGGGACAATGAGCAGTTCTTC. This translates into CASSLTGQGDNEQFF. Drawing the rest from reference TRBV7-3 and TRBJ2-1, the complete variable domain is GAGVSQTPSNKVTEKGKYVELRCDPISGHTALYWYRQSLGQGPEFLIYFQGTGAADDSGLPNDRFFAVRPEGSVSTLKIQRTERGDSAVYLCASSLTGQGDNEQFFGPGTRLTVL.

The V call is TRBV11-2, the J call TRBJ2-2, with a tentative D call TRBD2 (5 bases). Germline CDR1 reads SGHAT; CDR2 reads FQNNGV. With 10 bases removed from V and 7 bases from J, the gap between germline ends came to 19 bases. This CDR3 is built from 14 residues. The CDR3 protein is CATSLLSAGGELFF. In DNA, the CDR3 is TGTGCCACCTCCTTGTTGAGCGCGGGCGGGGAGCTGTTTTTT.

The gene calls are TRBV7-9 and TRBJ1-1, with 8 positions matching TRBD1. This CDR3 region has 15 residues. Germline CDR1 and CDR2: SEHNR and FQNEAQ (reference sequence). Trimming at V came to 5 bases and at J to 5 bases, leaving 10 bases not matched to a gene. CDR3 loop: CASSPPDRAVTEAFF. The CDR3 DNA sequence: TGTGCCAGCAGCCCCCCGGACAGGGCGGTGACTGAAGCTTTCTTT. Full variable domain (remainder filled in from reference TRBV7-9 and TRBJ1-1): DTGVSQNPRHKITKRGQNVTFRCDPISEHNRLYWYRQTLGQGPEFLTYFQNEAQLEKSRLLSDRFSAERPKGSFSTLEIQRTEQGDSAMYLCASSPPDRAVTEAFFGQGTRLTVV.

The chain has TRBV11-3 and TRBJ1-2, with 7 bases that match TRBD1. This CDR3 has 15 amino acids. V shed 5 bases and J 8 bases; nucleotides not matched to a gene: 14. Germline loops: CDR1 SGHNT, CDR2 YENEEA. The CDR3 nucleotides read TGTGCCAGCAGCAGCAGCGGACAGGCTTGGCCCGGCTACACCTTC. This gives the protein CASSSSGQAWPGYTF.

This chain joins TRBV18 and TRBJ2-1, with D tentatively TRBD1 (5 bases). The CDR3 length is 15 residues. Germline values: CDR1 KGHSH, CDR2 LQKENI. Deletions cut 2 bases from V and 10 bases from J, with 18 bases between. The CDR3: CASSPIELGSGEQFF. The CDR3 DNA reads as TGTGCCAGCTCACCAATCGAGCTTGGCTCAGGGGAGCAGTTCTTC.

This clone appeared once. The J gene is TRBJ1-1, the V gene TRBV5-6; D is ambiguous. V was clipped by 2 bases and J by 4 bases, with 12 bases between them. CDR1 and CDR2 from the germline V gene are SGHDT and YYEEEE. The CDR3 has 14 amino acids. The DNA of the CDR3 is TGTGCCAGCAGCTTTGAGGTATCGAGCACTGAAGCTTTCTTT. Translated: CASSFEVSSTEAFF.

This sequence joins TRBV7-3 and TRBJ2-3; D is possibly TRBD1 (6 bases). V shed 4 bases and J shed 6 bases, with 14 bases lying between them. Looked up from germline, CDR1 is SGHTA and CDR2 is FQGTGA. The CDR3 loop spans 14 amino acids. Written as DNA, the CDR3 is TGTGCCAGCAGCTCAAACAGGGATCCGGATACGCAGTATTTT. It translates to CASSSNRDPDTQYF. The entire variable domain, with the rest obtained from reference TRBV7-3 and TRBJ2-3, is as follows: GAGVSQTPSNKVTEKGKYVELRCDPISGHTALYWYRQSLGQGPEFLIYFQGTGAADDSGLPNDRFFAVRPEGSVSTLKIQRTERGDSAVYLCASSSNRDPDTQYFGPGTRLTVL.

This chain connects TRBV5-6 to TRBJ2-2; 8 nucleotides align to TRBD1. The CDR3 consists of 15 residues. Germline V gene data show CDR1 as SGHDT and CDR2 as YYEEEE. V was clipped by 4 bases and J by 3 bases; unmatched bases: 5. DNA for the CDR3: TGTGCCAGCAGCCTACTGACAGGGGACACCGGGGAGCTGTTTTTT. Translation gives CASSLLTGDTGELFF.

CDR3: CASVAMRNSHEKLFF. The CDR3 DNA is TGTGCCAGCGTTGCCATGAGGAACAGTCATGAAAAACTGTTTTTT. The chain links TRBV6-5 to TRBJ1-4; D gene uncertain. CDR3 length: 15 amino acids. CDR1 and CDR2 (germline): MNHEY, SVGAGI. Trimming pared 8 bases from V and 6 bases from J, leaving 19 bases between.

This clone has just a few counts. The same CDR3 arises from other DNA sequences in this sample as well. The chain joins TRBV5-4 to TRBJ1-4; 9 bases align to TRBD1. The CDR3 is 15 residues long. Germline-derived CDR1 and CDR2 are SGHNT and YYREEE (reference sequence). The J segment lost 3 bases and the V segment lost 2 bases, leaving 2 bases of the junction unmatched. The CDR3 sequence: CASSLQGASNEKLFF. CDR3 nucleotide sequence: TGTGCCAGCAGCTTACAGGGGGCGTCTAATGAAAAACTGTTTTTT. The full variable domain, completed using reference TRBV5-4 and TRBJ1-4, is ETGVTQSPTHLIKTRGQQVTLRCSSQSGHNTVSWYQQALGQGPQFIFQYYREEENGRGNFPPRFSGLQFPNYSSELNVNALELDDSALYLCASSLQGASNEKLFFGSGTQLSVL.

The chain's CDR3 is CASTFAGLMNTEAFF. The CDR3 bases are TGTGCCAGTACCTTCGCCGGACTGATGAACACTGAAGCTTTCTTT. The chain couples TRBV7-2 to TRBJ1-1; D not resolved. Germline V lookup: CDR1 SGHTA, CDR2 FQGNSA. CDR3 length equals 15 residues. V gave up 9 bases and J gave up 0 bases, with 17 bases separating them.

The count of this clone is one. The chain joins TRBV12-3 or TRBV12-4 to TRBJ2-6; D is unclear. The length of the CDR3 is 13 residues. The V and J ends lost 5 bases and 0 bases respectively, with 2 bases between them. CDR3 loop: CASSVSGANVLTF. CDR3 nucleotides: TGTGCCAGCAGTGTCTCTGGGGCCAACGTCCTGACTTTC.

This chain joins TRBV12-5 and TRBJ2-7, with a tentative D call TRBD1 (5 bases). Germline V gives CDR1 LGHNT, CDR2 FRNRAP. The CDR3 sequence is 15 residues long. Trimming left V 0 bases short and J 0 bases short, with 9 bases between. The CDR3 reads CASGLVRQSSYEQYF. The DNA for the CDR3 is TGTGCTAGTGGTTTGGTACGACAGAGCTCCTACGAGCAGTACTTC. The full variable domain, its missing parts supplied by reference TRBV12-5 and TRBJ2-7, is DARVTQTPRHKVTEMGQEVTMRCQPILGHNTVFWYRQTMMQGLELLAYFRNRAPLDDSGMPKDRFSAEMPDATLATLKIQPSEPRDSAVYFCASGLVRQSSYEQYFGPGTRLTVT.